This T cell receptor beta chain was captured by sequencing in a study of beta chain features in type 1 diabetes (dated by TCRdb to between 2018 and 2020). The study in broad terms: Mean age, gender distribution, total cell number and subset yield did not differ between patients and healthy donors. In the study, TCRB repertoires of sorted circulating CD4+ T cell subsets from recently diagnosed type 1 diabetes patients were compared with those of matched healthy donors. Across all samples, around 99 million sorted cells were examined, and cell number per subset correlated strongly with RNA yield. Whereas all 30 or so donors provided naive and central memory subsets, regulatory and stem cell-like memory subsets were isolated from just 8 patients and roughly 8 healthy donors. The paper's findings and limits, for the study overall: At VDJ recombination sites, type 1 diabetes patients had fewer insertions and more deleted nucleotides, which implies abnormalities in thymic rearrangement. Because small numbers of individuals were included in the HLA sub-analyses, any influence of HLA type on TCRB rearrangement was left unresolved. PCR may preferentially amplify shorter templates, but because patient and control samples were amplified and corrected together, any resulting skew would affect both groups equally. Naive, central memory and regulatory TCRB repertoires appeared to be more alike among patients than among healthy donors. Sequencing cDNA rather than genomic DNA could over-represent highly expressing activated cells, although activation and CD3 levels did not differ between groups. Type 1 diabetes patients showed a moderate but significant shortening of TCRB CDR3 length in all four CD4+ subsets.

Spanning cysteine to phenylalanine, the CDR3 consists of 13 amino acids. CDR3 DNA only is kept here, 39 bases in frame from base 1. Germline trimming amounts to 8 bases on V and 1 base on J, with 2 as the count of junction bases outside the gene matches. Taken from the germline V gene, the CDR1 and CDR2 loops are KGHSH and LQKENI. This clone occurred many times. This clone's antigen is unknown. One base away there is no much larger clone; base qualities are not given. Each donor gave one peripheral blood draw, roughly 120 mL on average, collected into heparinised tubes. Using a panel that included CD45RO, CCR7, CD25, CD127, CD95 and CD27, naive, central memory, regulatory and stem cell-like memory CD4+ T cells were sorted on a BD FACSAria II. Purity was above 95% for every sorted population. PBMCs were isolated immediately by Lymphoprep density gradient centrifugation and stained directly without culture. So that batch effects would be minimized, each experiment stained and sorted samples in pairs, pairing one healthy donor with one patient.

All of the isolated RNA was reverse transcribed with the High Capacity cDNA Reverse Transcription Kit, so expressed TCRB transcripts were sequenced. Naive, central memory and regulatory T cell samples underwent deep immunoSEQ sequencing, averaging around 4 million total reads per sample. Sorted cells were lysed in RLT buffer and RNA was extracted with DNase-treated RNeasy Micro or Mini kits, depending on cell number. To prevent cross-contamination, each cell subset was processed individually, whereas patient and healthy donor samples were processed jointly. Using the immunoSEQ multiplex PCR, TCRB sequences were amplified from cDNA into 87-bp fragments spanning the CDR3 region. Sequencing of the amplicons was done on the Illumina HiSeq platform. The source study handled its data this way. PCR bias was computationally corrected using synthetic template baselines, reads within Hamming distance 2 were collapsed, and singletons that could not be merged were discarded. Reads were aligned to IMGT to assign V, D and J genes, CDR3 length, and insertions or deletions at six rearrangement sites. Clonotype counts were normalized to sorted cell number within each subset before computing true diversity and Gini coefficients with the tcR R package. Repertoire sharing was quantified using the overlap coefficient calculated on TCRB nucleotide sequences. As a proxy for the pre-selection repertoire, out-of-frame TCRB sequences from naive cells were analyzed. The table comes from immuneACCESS by way of TCRdb, which keeps in-frame sequences with V and J called. Part of the clones is missing from these tables; in studies checked, under half for an unresolved V gene and the rest for unknown reasons. D and trimming were read from the DNA, whereas the V and J calls and clone size are those reported in that table. The sample table contains hundreds of thousands of clones; only one count was recorded for around 10% of them. The biggest ten clones account for approximately 0.03% of the sample.

The sequenced sample was naive CD4+ T cells from blood. What this sample's cell subset or site label stands for: true naive CD4+ T cells. The sequence was collected from a woman in her late teens or twenties in good health. The chain is assembled from TRBV18 and TRBJ1-5; TRBD1 aligns with 7 central bases. The bases read TGTGCCAGCACGGGACAGAGCAATCAGCCCCAGCATTTT. The encoded protein is CASTGQSNQPQHF.